The entry that follows covers one T cell receptor beta chain sequence. What it binds is not known. This entry belongs to a study of Tregs in tolerant kidney transplant recipients. The germline CDR1 and CDR2 sequences are SGHKS and YYEKEE (reference sequence). The CDR3 has 15 amino acids. Trimming removed 4 bases at V and 5 bases at J, with 16 bases between. Clones were read by immunoSEQ multiplex PCR, and TCRdb kept only the in-frame ones, dropping some. This sample has roughly 16,000 clones, with around 66% found just once. The V and J genes are TRBV5-5 and TRBJ1-5; D possibly corresponds to TRBD1 (6 bases). The TCR was taken from a human donor in good health. The material sequenced was Tregs from blood cultured with allogeneic cells. The CDR3 loop reads CASSNRAGGDQPQHF. In DNA form, the CDR3 reads TGTGCCAGCAGCAACAGGGCGGGGGGGGATCAGCCCCAGCATTTT.